This T cell receptor (beta chain) was observed in a study of T and B cells in COVID-19 patients. Study as a whole: Most recovered patients had mild to moderate COVID-19 treated as outpatients. Of about 20 active-infection patients, 12 were critically ill with mechanical ventilation or extracorporeal membrane oxygenation. Of approximately 20 active-infection patients, 15 to 18 carried comorbidities linked to unfavorable COVID-19 outcome. General study findings and limits: In COVID-19 patients, T cell receptor beta variable and joining gene use was reportedly strongly skewed.

CDR1 is PRHDT, CDR2 FYEKMQ, per germline (reference sequence). The CDR3 sequence is 15 residues long. TRB was amplified from about 250-500 ng of blood genomic DNA. A note on this clonotype: The target antigen is unknown. Germline and junction disagree at one end, which may indicate a read error.

BIOMED2 TRB-A/B primer pools were used in multiplex TRB PCR. In TCRdb, the multiplex PCR reads were re-called with MiXCR into one record per CDR3 protein. The table includes 15,000 to 20,000 distinct CDR3 sequences, around 35% detected once. The sequencing sample was made of blood. V and J are TRBV13 and TRBJ1-4; D gene uncertain. The sequence was obtained from a human donor with active COVID-19. The CDR3 DNA follows: TGCGCCAGCAGCTCTAATCCGGCAACTAATGAAAAACTGTTTTTT. Its protein is CASSSNPATNEKLFF.